The T cell receptor beta chain described here comes from a study of shared clonotypes between healthy human individuals. As for the study in general: A donor's plate count was three for CD4 naive and three for CD4 memory; CD8 naive had two and CD8 memory one. Study-level findings and limits: Sequencing depth was predicted to influence how clonotypes are shared among donors. Exclusively blood specimens were collected; tissue repertoires likely differ.

Profiling relied on immunoSEQ multiplex PCR, and the TCRdb table lists in-frame clones only, not all of them. The data hold 2 million to 2.5 million clones, with around 95% observed a single time. Trimming removed 3 bases from V and 6 bases from J; junction bases left unmatched: 11. CDR3 size: 17 residues. Germline V gene lookup returns CDR1 KGHSH and CDR2 LQKENI. Worth noting for this clone: Its antigen is unidentified.

The specimen was naive CD4+ T cells sorted from blood. Indicated subset: CD45RA+ positively selected. The TCR comes from a man between 18 and 29 years old in good health. The chain links TRBV18 to TRBJ1-2; the match to TRBD1 covers 12 bases. This CDR3 is CASSPTFAGTGGHGYTF. The DNA of the CDR3 is TGTGCCAGCTCACCCACCTTCGCCGGGACAGGGGGCCATGGCTACACCTTC. Based on the CDR3 plus reference TRBV18 and TRBJ1-2, the full variable domain is NAGVMQNPRHLVRRRGQEARLRCSPMKGHSHVYWYRQLPEEGLKFMVYLQKENIIDESGMPKERFSAEFPKEGPSILRIQQVVRGDSAAYFCASSPTFAGTGGHGYTFGSGTRLTVV.